Listed here are 14 T cell receptor beta chains from one sample, sequenced in a study of OX40 agonist ivuxolimab in advanced cancers. Clones were sequenced by immunoSEQ multiplex PCR, and TCRdb holds only the in-frame ones, with some missing. The table has around 60,000 clones, 89% seen once. The sample here was CD4+ or CD8+ T cells sorted from blood, taken in a trial of the OX40 agonist ivuxolimab. The receptors were sampled from an adult with an advanced solid tumor such as melanoma, head and neck, liver or kidney cancer.

This clone was counted once. The chain joins TRBV5-8 to TRBJ2-5; 11 positions agree with TRBD1. Unmatched junction bases numbered 2, after V lost 5 bases and J lost 5 bases. Germline CDR1 reads SGHTS; CDR2 reads YDEGEE. The CDR3 is 13 amino acids. This chain's CDR3 is CASRRTGGETQYF. The CDR3 bases are TGTGCCAGCAGAAGGACAGGGGGCGAGACCCAGTACTTC.

This chain joins TRBV19 and TRBJ1-1; TRBD1 matches 10 bases. The CDR3 is 16 amino acids. The V and J ends lost 7 bases and 5 bases, in that order; junction bases with no gene match: 13. In germline, CDR1 is LNHDA, CDR2 SQIVND (reference sequence). For the CDR3, the DNA is TGTGCCAGTAAGACCCGGGACAGGGGACGGGAAACTGAAGCTTTCTTT. The encoded protein is CASKTRDRGRETEAFF.

The gene calls are TRBV27 and TRBJ2-3; no reliable D call. In germline, CDR1 is MNHEY, CDR2 SMNVEV (reference sequence). Trimming took off 5 bases at V and 0 bases at J, with 12 bases between the two ends. The CDR3 loop spans 15 amino acids. The CDR3 is CASSPGPSSTDTQYF. The CDR3, as DNA: TGTGCCAGCAGTCCCGGACCGTCTAGCACAGATACGCAGTATTTT.

The CDR3 protein is CASSQGMGEGGTQYF. CDR3 DNA: TGCGCCAGCAGCCAAGGAATGGGAGAGGGAGGGACCCAGTACTTC. V usage is TRBV4-3 and J usage is TRBJ2-5; a possible D gene is TRBD2 (6 bases). V was clipped by 1 base and J by 7 bases, with 16 bases between them. The V gene's germline CDR1 is LGHNA and CDR2 YSLEER. This CDR3 comprises 15 residues.

CDR3 sequence: CASSQIAGPSYEQYF. The CDR3, as DNA: TGCGCCAGCAGCCAAATAGCGGGACCCTCCTACGAGCAGTACTTC. The V and J genes are TRBV4-3 and TRBJ2-7, with 8 positions matching TRBD2. Germline V gene data show CDR1 as LGHNA and CDR2 as YSLEER. The CDR3 spans 15 residues. With 2 bases clipped from V and 0 bases from J, the junction kept 3 bases outside the gene matches.

This rearrangement joins TRBV7-9 to TRBJ2-1; the match to TRBD2 covers 9 bases. The germline CDR1 and CDR2 sequences are SEHNR and FQNEAQ (reference sequence). The CDR3 is 15 residues long. V dropped 4 bases and J dropped 4; count of bases not matched to a gene: 5. The CDR3 sequence is CASSSGTSRYNEQFF. CDR3 coding DNA: TGTGCCAGCAGCTCCGGGACTAGCCGGTACAATGAGCAGTTCTTC.

In nucleotides, the CDR3 is TGTGCCAGTAGTAAAGGGACAGGGACGAATTCACCCCTCCACTTT. This encodes CASSKGTGTNSPLHF. The gene calls are TRBV19 and TRBJ1-6, with 9 bases matching TRBD1. CDR1 is LNHDA, CDR2 SQIVND, per germline (reference sequence). CDR3 length: 15 amino acids. The V segment lost 4 bases and the J segment 7 bases; nucleotides outside the gene matches: 5.

The count of this clone is one. The chain employs TRBV5-6 and TRBJ1-6; possibly TRBD1 for D (5 bases). The ends were cut back, 2 bases at V and 9 bases at J, with 15 bases in the middle. CDR1 is SGHDT, CDR2 YYEEEE, per germline. This CDR3 comprises 15 residues. The CDR3 DNA is TGTGCCAGCAGCTTCACGCAGGGTATAGGTTCACCCCTCCACTTT. It is translated as CASSFTQGIGSPLHF.

The chain uses TRBV6-1 and TRBJ2-1; D could derive from TRBD1 or TRBD2 (5 bases each). In germline, CDR1 is MNHNS, CDR2 SASEGT. V was pared by 2 bases and J by 7 bases, with 18 bases between. This CDR3 has 16 residues. The CDR3 spells CASSEFMGERGNEQFF. CDR3 DNA: TGTGCCAGCAGTGAATTTATGGGGGAGCGAGGGAATGAGCAGTTCTTC.

The chain has TRBV29-1 and TRBJ1-1, with 10 bases identical to TRBD1. V dropped 0 bases and J dropped 7; count of bases not matched to a gene: 8. Germline CDR1 is SQVTM and CDR2 is ANQGSEA. This CDR3 is built from 15 residues. CDR3 region: CSVEDPGTGDLEAFF. The CDR3 nucleotides are TGCAGCGTTGAAGATCCTGGGACAGGGGATCTTGAAGCTTTCTTT.

The chain is built from TRBV7-2 and TRBJ2-1; TRBD1 is a possible D gene (6 bases). The CDR3 has 19 amino acids. The germline V and J ends were trimmed by 2 bases and 13 bases, with 33 bases remaining between them. Germline V gene data show CDR1 as SGHTA and CDR2 as FQGNSA. The CDR3 bases are TGTGCCAGCAGCTTACCCATTATATCGACAGGCCCCGTTAAAAATAGTCAGTTCTTC. It specifies CASSLPIISTGPVKNSQFF.

This sequence joins TRBV11-2 and TRBJ2-5; 8 nucleotides align to TRBD1. This CDR3 has 16 residues. Germline CDR1 is SGHAT and CDR2 is FQNNGV. J gave up 5 bases and V 6 bases, and 14 bases lay outside the gene matches. CDR3 sequence (DNA): TGTGCCAGCAGTATCTGGGCCAGGGGGCGGCGGGAGACCCAGTACTTC. Amino acid sequence: CASSIWARGRRETQYF.

The rearrangement uses TRBV6-1 and TRBJ2-4; 9 bases agree with TRBD2. Per the germline V gene, CDR1 is MNHNS and CDR2 is SASEGT. This CDR3 contains 16 residues. After removal of 1 base from V and 6 bases from J, the junction contained 7 bases not matched to a gene. The CDR3 is CASSEVREGLGNIQYF. CDR3 DNA: TGTGCCAGCAGTGAAGTGCGGGAGGGCCTCGGAAACATTCAGTACTTC.

Only one count was recorded for this clone. For the CDR3, the DNA is TGCGCCAGCAGCTTAAATAGGATCGGTGAGACCCAGTACTTC. Amino acids: CASSLNRIGETQYF. The chain is built from TRBV5-1 and TRBJ2-5, with D unresolved. The CDR3 runs 14 residues. Trimming took off 2 bases at V and 5 bases at J, with 13 bases between the two ends. Per the germline V gene, CDR1 is SGHRS and CDR2 is YFSETQ.